The 19 T cell receptor beta chains in this list originate from one sample, sequenced in a study of cytomegalovirus exposure and HLA in healthy donors. Clones were sequenced by immunoSEQ multiplex PCR, and TCRdb holds only the in-frame ones, with some missing. The sample includes roughly 56,000 clones, roughly 94% of them seen just once. Input material: PBMCs. The source is a man aged 18 to 30 in good health and CMV-seronegative.

This clone is a singleton in its sample. This chain connects TRBV9 to TRBJ2-7, with D possibly TRBD2 on 6 matching bases. Germline values: CDR1 SGDLS, CDR2 YYNGEE. CDR3 size: 13 residues. The germline V and J ends were trimmed by 2 bases and 6 bases, with 12 bases remaining between them. CDR3 amino acids: CASSVGLEGEQYF. Written as DNA, the CDR3 is TGTGCCAGCAGCGTGGGACTCGAGGGCGAGCAGTACTTC.

The chain links TRBV10-3 to TRBJ1-4; D might be TRBD1 (5 bases). CDR1 ENHRY and CDR2 SYGVKD come from the germline V gene. The CDR3 has 12 residues. Trimming shortened V by 11 bases and J by 8 bases, and 15 bases separated the two germline ends. This chain's CDR3 is CASNGGSEKLFF. CDR3 coding DNA: TGTGCCTCGAACGGGGGAAGCGAAAAACTGTTTTTT.

V is TRBV2 and J is TRBJ1-3, with 7 bases fitting TRBD1. Germline V gene sequence: CDR1 SNHLY, CDR2 FYNNEI. The CDR3 loop spans 15 amino acids. V was pared by 6 bases and J by 0 bases, with 5 bases of the junction left unmatched. CDR3 protein: CASSGQVSSGNTIYF. CDR3 DNA sequence: TGTGCCAGCAGCGGACAGGTTAGCTCTGGAAACACCATATATTTT.

The rearrangement links TRBV12-5 to TRBJ2-1; 8 bases are shared with TRBD1. With V trimmed by 6 bases and J by 9 bases, 7 bases remained unmatched. CDR1 and CDR2 from the germline V gene are LGHNT and FRNRAP. The length of the CDR3 is 13 residues. The chain's CDR3 is CASGKGQAGEQFF. The CDR3 DNA reads as TGTGCTAGTGGCAAGGGACAGGCGGGTGAGCAGTTCTTC.

V gene TRBV29-1 combines with J gene TRBJ2-3; 8 bases are a match to TRBD1. The CDR3 consists of 17 residues. Looked up from germline, CDR1 is SQVTM and CDR2 is ANQGSEA. V shed 3 bases and J 4 bases; nucleotides not matched to a gene: 15. For the CDR3, the DNA is TGCAGCGTTGATGGTGCGGCTAGGACAGGGCGGCCAGATACGCAGTATTTT. It specifies CSVDGAARTGRPDTQYF.

V usage is TRBV28 and J usage is TRBJ1-1; 7 bases fit TRBD1. V gave up 8 bases and J gave up 0 bases; unmatched junction bases: 9. The length of the CDR3 is 15 residues. Germline CDR1 MDHEN, CDR2 SYDVKM. The CDR3 DNA reads as TGTGCCAGCGTGAGGAGGGGGCGATTGAACACTGAAGCTTTCTTT. It specifies CASVRRGRLNTEAFF.

CDR3 nucleotide sequence: TGCAGTGCTCCGGAGGCGGATACGCAGTATTTT. Encoded protein: CSAPEADTQYF. V is TRBV20-1 and J is TRBJ2-3; D perhaps matches TRBD2 (5 bases). The germline gives CDR1 DFQATT, CDR2 SNEGSKA (reference sequence). This CDR3 has 11 amino acids. V dropped 5 bases and J dropped 6 bases, with 9 bases sitting between them.

The chain couples TRBV18 to TRBJ2-3; 10 bases map to TRBD2. Trimming cost V 0 bases and J 2 bases; bases outside gene matches: 5. Germline V lookup: CDR1 KGHSH, CDR2 LQKENI. The CDR3 extends over 17 amino acids. The CDR3 DNA sequence: TGTGCCAGCTCACCACCGGGAGCGGGAGGGTCCACAGATACGCAGTATTTT. This encodes CASSPPGAGGSTDTQYF.

This clone was seen more than once but under ten times. The CDR3 here is CASSSYPSAGENTEAFF. CDR3 DNA sequence: TGTGCCAGCAGTTCCTACCCCTCGGCAGGGGAGAACACTGAAGCTTTCTTT. The V gene is TRBV28, the J gene TRBJ1-1; perhaps TRBD1 as D (6 bases). The V gene lost 4 bases and the J gene lost 1 base, with 19 bases spanning the gap. The germline gives CDR1 MDHEN, CDR2 SYDVKM. This CDR3 region has 17 residues.

As DNA, the CDR3 is TGTGCAAGTCGCTTAGCGGGTGACAGACGCAATCAGCCCCAGCATTTT. Protein: CASRLAGDRRNQPQHF. The genes are TRBV12-2 and TRBJ1-5; the table's D gene call, TRBD1, was not cross checked with the DNA. TRBV12-2 is given as a pseudogene. The length of the CDR3 is 16 residues.

The rearrangement joins TRBV28 to TRBJ2-5, with 12 nucleotides matching TRBD2. Looked up from germline, CDR1 is MDHEN and CDR2 is SYDVKM. The CDR3 loop spans 15 amino acids. Unmatched junction bases numbered 2, after V lost 5 bases and J lost 1 base. CDR3 protein: CASSRLAGVQETQYF. The CDR3, as DNA: TGTGCCAGCAGTCGACTAGCGGGAGTCCAAGAGACCCAGTACTTC.

The V gene is TRBV29-1, the J gene TRBJ2-7, with 7 positions matching TRBD1. Per germline, CDR1 SQVTM and CDR2 ANQGSEA. This CDR3 is 11 amino acids long. V shed 7 bases, J shed 6 bases, and the junction held 6 bases outside the gene matches. The CDR3 region is CSALTGFEQYF. The CDR3 region has the DNA TGCAGCGCACTGACAGGGTTCGAGCAGTACTTC.

This clone was observed a single time. This chain joins TRBV18 and TRBJ2-3, with 13 bases fitting TRBD2. V was clipped by 3 bases and J by 4 bases; unmatched bases: 1. CDR3 length: 15 amino acids. The germline V gene encodes CDR1 KGHSH and CDR2 LQKENI. CDR3 amino acids: CASSPGLAGADTQYF. The CDR3 DNA reads TGTGCCAGCTCACCCGGACTAGCGGGAGCAGATACGCAGTATTTT. Full variable domain (remainder filled in from reference TRBV18 and TRBJ2-3): NAGVMQNPRHLVRRRGQEARLRCSPMKGHSHVYWYRQLPEEGLKFMVYLQKENIIDESGMPKERFSAEFPKEGPSILRIQQVVRGDSAAYFCASSPGLAGADTQYFGPGTRLTVL.

This rearrangement joins TRBV10-3 to TRBJ2-1; 12 nucleotides agree with TRBD1. V dropped 7 bases and J dropped 0; count of bases not matched to a gene: 13. The CDR3 runs to 19 residues. Germline lookup yields CDR1 ENHRY and CDR2 SYGVKD. CDR3 loop: CAINIDGTGGSRSYNEQFF. The CDR3 DNA sequence: TGTGCCATCAACATCGACGGGACAGGGGGCTCCCGCTCCTACAATGAGCAGTTCTTC.

The rearrangement uses TRBV10-1 and TRBJ1-1, with D maybe TRBD1 (5 bases). Trimming pared 0 bases from V and 4 bases from J, leaving 12 bases between. Germline assignment: CDR1 WNHNN and CDR2 SYGVQD (reference sequence). The CDR3 contains 15 residues. The CDR3 region is CASSESTDMPTEAFF. CDR3 DNA: TGCGCCAGCAGTGAGTCGACAGACATGCCCACTGAAGCTTTCTTT.

CDR3 sequence: CASSVGSGTNNEQFF. DNA of the CDR3: TGTGCCAGCAGTGTCGGTAGCGGGACCAACAATGAGCAGTTCTTC. The rearrangement links TRBV25-1 to TRBJ2-1; 8 nucleotides line up with TRBD2. Looked up from germline, CDR1 is MGHDK and CDR2 is SYGVNS. V shed 4 bases and J 5 bases; nucleotides not matched to a gene: 7. The CDR3 sequence is 15 residues long.

The CDR3: CASSHSGSGPGELFF. The CDR3 nucleotides are TGTGCCAGCAGCCATAGCGGGAGCGGCCCCGGGGAGCTGTTTTTT. This chain connects TRBV14 to TRBJ2-2; the match to TRBD2 covers 9 bases. V was clipped by 3 bases and J by 6 bases; unmatched bases: 5. Germline V gives CDR1 SGHDN, CDR2 FVKESK. The CDR3 is made up of 15 amino acids. Variable domain in full (rest from reference TRBV14 and TRBJ2-2): EAGVTQFPSHSVIEKGQTVTLRCDPISGHDNLYWYRRVMGKEIKFLLHFVKESKQDESGMPNNRFLAERTGGTYSTLKVQPAELEDSGVYFCASSHSGSGPGELFFGEGSRLTVL.

The chain couples TRBV19 to TRBJ2-5; possible D gene TRBD2, 5 bases. Germline V lookup: CDR1 LNHDA, CDR2 SQIVND (reference sequence). V dropped 10 bases and J dropped 5 bases, with 14 bases sitting between them. CDR3 length: 12 amino acids. For the CDR3, the DNA is TGTGCCACCGGCCCCGGCGGGGAGACCCAGTACTTC. Residues: CATGPGGETQYF. The whole variable domain, filled in from reference TRBV19 and TRBJ2-5, reads DGGITQSPKYLFRKEGQNVTLSCEQNLNHDAMYWYRQDPGQGLRLIYYSQIVNDFQKGDIAEGYSVSREKKESFPLTVTSAQKNPTAFYLCATGPGGETQYFGPGTRLLVL.

V is TRBV30 and J is TRBJ1-1, with D possibly being TRBD1 (5 bases). Trimming shortened V by 1 base and J by 1 base, and 10 bases separated the two germline ends. CDR1 GTSNPN and CDR2 SVGIG come from the germline V gene (reference sequence). This CDR3 is built from 14 residues. CDR3: CAWSGGGGNTEAFF. The CDR3 coding sequence is TGTGCCTGGAGTGGAGGCGGGGGGAACACTGAAGCTTTCTTT. The whole variable domain, remainder taken from reference TRBV30 and TRBJ1-1, is SQTIHQWPATLVQPVGSPLSLECTVEGTSNPNLYWYRQAAGRGLQLLFYSVGIGQISSEVPQNLSASRPQDRQFILSSKKLLLSDSGFYLCAWSGGGGNTEAFFGQGTRLTVV.